Below, 12 T cell receptor beta chains from the same sample are listed, as sequenced in a study of OX40 agonist ivuxolimab in advanced cancers. Produced via immunoSEQ multiplex PCR; TCRdb's table is partial and in-frame only. The sample yields about 83,000 clones, roughly 91% seen once. This specimen was CD4+ or CD8+ T cells sorted from blood, taken in a trial of the OX40 agonist ivuxolimab. These receptors originate from an adult with an advanced solid tumor such as melanoma, head and neck, liver or kidney cancer.

J is TRBJ1-5 and V is TRBV29-1, with D perhaps matching TRBD1 (6 bases). Germline V gene sequence: CDR1 SQVTM, CDR2 ANQGSEA. V gave up 7 bases and J gave up 4 bases, with 17 bases separating them. The CDR3 contains 14 residues. CDR3 bases: TGCAGCGCGATAGGGGACACGGTGAATCAGCCCCAGCATTTT. Its translation: CSAIGDTVNQPQHF.

The V gene is TRBV6-6, the J gene TRBJ2-7; weak D call: TRBD1 (6 bases). V was trimmed by 4 bases and J by 0 bases, leaving 13 bases between them. Per germline, CDR1 MNHNY and CDR2 SVGAGI (reference sequence). The CDR3 extends over 15 amino acids. In DNA form, the CDR3 reads TGTGCCAGCAGTTCCGGACAGCTGAGCTCCTACGAGCAGTACTTC. Amino acid sequence: CASSSGQLSSYEQYF.

J is TRBJ1-5 and V is TRBV6-1, with unresolved D. The germline V and J ends were trimmed by 8 bases and 1 base, with 9 bases remaining between them. Germline-derived CDR1 and CDR2 are MNHNS and SASEGT. This CDR3 is 13 amino acids long. In DNA, the CDR3 is TGTGCCAGCGTGGTTCTAAGCAATCAGCCCCAGCATTTT. Protein sequence: CASVVLSNQPQHF.

The chain recombines TRBV15 with TRBJ1-2; no reliable D call. CDR1 and CDR2 from the germline V gene are LNHNV and YYDKDF (reference sequence). Trimming left V 3 bases short and J 1 base short, with 9 bases between. The CDR3 spans 14 residues. The CDR3 coding sequence is TGTGCCACCAGCAGCACCTACAGTAACTATGGCTACACCTTC. This codes for CATSSTYSNYGYTF.

The V and J genes are TRBV27 and TRBJ1-5, with TRBD1 matching over 7 bases. The CDR3 contains 17 residues. Germline V CDR1 and CDR2: MNHEY, SMNVEV (reference sequence). V lost 3 bases to trimming and J lost 0 bases; unmatched junction nucleotides: 8. Written as DNA, the CDR3 is TGTGCCAGCAGTTTTGGACGCCAGGGGGGTAGCAATCAGCCCCAGCATTTT. This codes for CASSFGRQGGSNQPQHF.

This chain joins TRBV9 and TRBJ2-3; a possible D gene is TRBD2 (6 bases). This CDR3 is 16 amino acids long. Germline CDR1 and CDR2: SGDLS and YYNGEE. V lost 4 bases to trimming and J lost 1 base, with 16 bases between them. CDR3 in DNA: TGTGCCAGCAGCCCCCTGGGGGAGGTGGGCACAGATACGCAGTATTTT. Amino acid sequence: CASSPLGEVGTDTQYF.

This rearrangement joins TRBV19 to TRBJ1-5; D uncertain. This CDR3 has 14 amino acids. Germline lookup yields CDR1 LNHDA and CDR2 SQIVND (reference sequence). Trimming pared 7 bases from V and 2 bases from J, leaving 12 bases between. The CDR3 sequence: CASTYGNGNQPQHF. The CDR3 DNA sequence: TGTGCCAGTACTTATGGTAATGGCAATCAGCCCCAGCATTTT.

The J gene is TRBJ2-1, the V gene TRBV11-2, with 8 bases that match TRBD2. J was trimmed by 3 bases and V by 1 base; bases with no gene match: 8. The length of the CDR3 is 17 residues. Germline values: CDR1 SGHAT, CDR2 FQNNGV. The DNA of the CDR3 is TGTGCCAGCAGCTTAGTCGCGACCAGCGGGAGCTACAATGAGCAGTTCTTC. Its translation is CASSLVATSGSYNEQFF.

The chain couples TRBV28 to TRBJ1-4; tentatively, D is TRBD1 (6 bases). CDR3 length: 14 amino acids. Germline lookup yields CDR1 MDHEN and CDR2 SYDVKM. V gave up 2 bases and J gave up 4 bases, with 8 bases separating them. CDR3 sequence: CASSLGGVNEKLFF. The CDR3 DNA is TGTGCCAGCAGTTTAGGGGGCGTTAATGAAAAACTGTTTTTT.

The chain carries TRBV9 and TRBJ2-5, with 10 bases identical to TRBD1. The CDR3 runs 16 residues. V shed 2 bases, J shed 5 bases, and the junction held 9 bases outside the gene matches. Germline-derived CDR1 and CDR2 are SGDLS and YYNGEE. This chain's CDR3 is CASSVPRTGGGETQYF. The CDR3 DNA follows: TGTGCCAGCAGCGTCCCTCGGACAGGGGGAGGGGAGACCCAGTACTTC.

The V call is TRBV18, the J call TRBJ2-7; 12 bases fit TRBD1. Germline values: CDR1 KGHSH, CDR2 LQKENI. The CDR3 is 15 amino acids. After removal of 3 bases from V and 4 bases from J, the junction contained 4 bases not matched to a gene. For the CDR3, the DNA is TGTGCCAGCTCACCGGGACAGGGGGCGCTATACGAGCAGTACTTC. As protein: CASSPGQGALYEQYF.

This clone has only one observation. The genes are TRBV18 and TRBJ2-1, with unresolved D. The V and J ends lost 0 bases and 9 bases respectively, with 3 bases between them. Germline V gene data show CDR1 as KGHSH and CDR2 as LQKENI. The CDR3 loop spans 11 amino acids. The CDR3 region is CASSPPGEQFF. The CDR3 nucleotides read TGTGCCAGCTCACCACCGGGTGAGCAGTTCTTC.